The T cell receptor beta chain under discussion was sequenced for a study of regulatory T cells in long-lasting Graves disease. The authors built TCR beta libraries using iRepertoire HTBI primers and Arm-PCR of CDR3 regions. TCRdb reanalysed the multiplex PCR reads using MiXCR and keeps one entry per CDR3 protein. The repertoire consists of about 460,000 distinct CDR3 sequences, with 22% occurring once and the leading ten covering around 13%. Time point specified: persistent/refractory GD, antithyroid drugs over 5 years with positive TRAb. With RNA extracted from PBMCs as input, the TCR library was made. The table lists this clonotype with many counts. V was pared by 0 bases and J by 0 bases, with 5 bases between. The CDR3 is 13 residues long. Germline V gene lookup returns CDR1 DFQATT and CDR2 SNEGSKA (reference sequence).

The J gene is TRBJ1-1, the V gene TRBV20-1, with D unresolved. Sequenced material: peripheral blood mononuclear cells (PBMCs), taken when the disease was refractory, from a patient treated with antithyroid drugs. This clonotype originated in a female donor with Graves disease. The CDR3 is CSARDTVNTEAFF. CDR3 in DNA: TGCAGTGCTAGAGATACAGTGAACACTGAAGCTTTCTTT.